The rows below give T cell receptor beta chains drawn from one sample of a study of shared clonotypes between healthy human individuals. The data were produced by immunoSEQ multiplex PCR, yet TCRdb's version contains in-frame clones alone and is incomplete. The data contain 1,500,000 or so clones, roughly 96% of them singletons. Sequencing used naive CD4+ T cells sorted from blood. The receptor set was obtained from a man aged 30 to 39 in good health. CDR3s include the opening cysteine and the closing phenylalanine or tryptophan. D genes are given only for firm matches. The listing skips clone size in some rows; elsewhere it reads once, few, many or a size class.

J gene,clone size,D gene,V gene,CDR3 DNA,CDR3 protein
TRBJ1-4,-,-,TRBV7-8,TGTGCCAGCACCCTAGAATGGGCCAGGACATCAACTAATGAAAAACTGTTTTTT,CASTLEWARTSTNEKLFF
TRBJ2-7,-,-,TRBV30,TGTGCCTGGAGTGTACCGAGAAAGGGTTACGAGCAGTACTTC,CAWSVPRKGYEQYF
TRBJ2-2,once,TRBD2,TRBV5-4,TGTGCCAGCAGCCATGCCGGGACTACGAACACCGGGGAGCTGTTTTTT,CASSHAGTTNTGELFF
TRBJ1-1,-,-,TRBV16,TGTGCCAGCAGCCGGATCAGGGGGAACACTGAAGCTTTCTTT,CASSRIRGNTEAFF
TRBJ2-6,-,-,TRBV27,TGTGCCAGCAGTCAGGTATCCGGGGCCAACGTCCTGACTTTC,CASSQVSGANVLTF
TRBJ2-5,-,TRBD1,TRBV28,TGTGCCAGCAGCCGCATCGGACAGGGATACCAAGAGACCCAGTACTTC,CASSRIGQGYQETQYF
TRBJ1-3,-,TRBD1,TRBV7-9,TGTGCCAGCAGCCACTTCGAGGGACAGGGAAACACCATATATTTT,CASSHFEGQGNTIYF
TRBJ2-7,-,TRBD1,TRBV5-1,TGCGCCAGCAGCTTGGTGGGACAGAGCTCCTACGAGCAGTACTTC,CASSLVGQSSYEQYF
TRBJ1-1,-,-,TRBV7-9,TGTGCCAGCAGCAGAGACGGGGCCAGGGCTTTCTTT,CASSRDGARAFF
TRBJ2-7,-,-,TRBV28,TGTGCCAGCAGTCCAAGGGCAGTTTCCTACGAGCAGTACTTC,CASSPRAVSYEQYF
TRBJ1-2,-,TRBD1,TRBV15,TGTGCCACCAGCAGAGGGACAGGGATCTATGGCTACACCTTC,CATSRGTGIYGYTF
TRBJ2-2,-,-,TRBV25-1,TGTGCCAGCAGTGCGCTTAGTTCCGGGACTTACACCGGGGAGCTGTTTTTT,CASSALSSGTYTGELFF
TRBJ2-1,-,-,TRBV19,TGTGCCAGTAGTTTTTCGGGACTCGGAAGCTCCTACAATGAGCAGTTCTTC,CASSFSGLGSSYNEQFF
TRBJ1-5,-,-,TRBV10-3,TGTGCCATCAGTGAGTCCCAGCCCCAGCATTTT,CAISESQPQHF
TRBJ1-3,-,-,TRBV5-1,TGCGCCAGCATCCCGGACAGTAGCCCACTTCTGGCGGGCCGACCCCCTGGAAACACCATATATTTT,CASIPDSSPLLAGRPPGNTIYF
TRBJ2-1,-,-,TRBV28,TGTGCCAGCAGACCTTCCGGGGTGGGTAGGCATGAGCAGTTCTTC,CASRPSGVGRHEQFF
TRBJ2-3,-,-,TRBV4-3,TGCGCCAGCAGCTCTGAAACTAGGGGCACAGATACGCAGTATTTT,CASSSETRGTDTQYF
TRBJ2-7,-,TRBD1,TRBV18,TGTGCCAGCTCACCACGGGACAGGGTACCTATACACGAGCAGTACTTC,CASSPRDRVPIHEQYF
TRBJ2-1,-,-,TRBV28,TGTGCCAGCAGTCCGGAACCATTTTACAATGAGCAGTTCTTC,CASSPEPFYNEQFF
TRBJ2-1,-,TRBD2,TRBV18,TGTGCCAGCTCACCCCAACTAGCGGGAGTCTGGGATGAGCAGTTCTTC,CASSPQLAGVWDEQFF
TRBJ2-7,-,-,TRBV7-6,TGTGCCAGCAGCCGAGTGAACGAGCAGTACTTC,CASSRVNEQYF
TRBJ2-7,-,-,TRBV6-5,TGTGCCAGCAGTCGTGGTAGCACCGCCTACGAGCAGTACTTC,CASSRGSTAYEQYF
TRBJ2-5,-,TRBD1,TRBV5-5,TGTGCCAGCAGCTTCGACAGGGAAGAGACCCAGTACTTC,CASSFDREETQYF
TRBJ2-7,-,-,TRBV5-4,TGTGCCAGCAGCTTCCCTAACTACGAGCAGTACTTC,CASSFPNYEQYF
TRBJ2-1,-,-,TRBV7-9,TGTGCCAGCAGCTTAAATAGTGCTAGTAGGTTCGATGAGCAGTTCTTC,CASSLNSASRFDEQFF
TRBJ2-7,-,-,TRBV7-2,TGTGCCAGCAGCAAACAGGGTTCCTACGAGCAGTACTTC,CASSKQGSYEQYF
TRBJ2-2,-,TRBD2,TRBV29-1,TGCAGCGTTGTTGCGGGAGGGCCCGACACCGGGGAGCTGTTTTTT,CSVVAGGPDTGELFF
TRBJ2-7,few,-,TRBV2,TGTGCCAGCAGTGGTGCGGAGCAGTACTTC,CASSGAEQYF
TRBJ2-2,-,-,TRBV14,TGTGCCAGCAGCCAAGGTCGCCTCACCGGGGAGCTGTTTTTT,CASSQGRLTGELFF
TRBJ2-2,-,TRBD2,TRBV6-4,TGTGCCAGCAGTGACTCGAAACTAGCGGGAGTCGTCGGGGAGCTGTTTTTT,CASSDSKLAGVVGELFF
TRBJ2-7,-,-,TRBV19,TGTGCCAGTAGAAGGGGATACGAGCAGTACTTC,CASRRGYEQYF
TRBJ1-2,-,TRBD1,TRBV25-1,TGTGCCAGCAGTGAGGGGGTCGGGACAGAGAAGTCTAACTATGGCTACACCTTC,CASSEGVGTEKSNYGYTF
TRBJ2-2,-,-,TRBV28,TGTGCCAGCAGTTTTCGAGCGCTCACCGGGGAGCTGTTTTTT,CASSFRALTGELFF
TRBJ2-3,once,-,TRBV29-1,TGCAGCGTTCGCAGGCCGGGAGTCACAGATACGCAGTATTTT,CSVRRPGVTDTQYF
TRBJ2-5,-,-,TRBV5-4,TGTGCCAGCAGCTTGGACAGCTTGTTAGAGACCCAGTACTTC,CASSLDSLLETQYF
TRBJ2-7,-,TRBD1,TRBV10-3,TGTGCCATCAGTTCAGCCGGGACAGGGGTTGAGCAGTACTTC,CAISSAGTGVEQYF
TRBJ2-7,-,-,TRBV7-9,TGTGCCAGCCGACCGCGGGACAGCTCCTACGAGCAGTACTTC,CASRPRDSSYEQYF
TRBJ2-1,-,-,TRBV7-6,TGTGCCAGCAGCTTAAATTCAGCGCAGAGCTCCTACAATGAGCAGTTCTTC,CASSLNSAQSSYNEQFF
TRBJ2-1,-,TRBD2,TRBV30,TGTGCCCTTCCTAGCGGGAGTGGCAATGAGCAGTTCTTC,CALPSGSGNEQFF
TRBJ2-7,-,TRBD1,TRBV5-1,TGCGCCAGCAGCTTGGGCCCGGGACAGATCTACGAGCAGTACTTC,CASSLGPGQIYEQYF
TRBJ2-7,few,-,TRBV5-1,TGCGCCAGCAGCTTGGGGGGGTTGCGAAAGTTCCAGTACGAGCAGTACTTC,CASSLGGLRKFQYEQYF
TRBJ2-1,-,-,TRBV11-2,TGTGCCAGCAGCTTCCGTCTGGGCTACAATGAGCAGTTCTTC,CASSFRLGYNEQFF
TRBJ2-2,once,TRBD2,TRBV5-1,TGCGCCAGCGAAGTTAGCGGGAGGGACACCGGGGAGCTGTTTTTT,CASEVSGRDTGELFF
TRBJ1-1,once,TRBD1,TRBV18,TGTGCCAGCTCACGGGAGCAGGGGGCTTTGGGGGACACTGAAGCTTTCTTT,CASSREQGALGDTEAFF
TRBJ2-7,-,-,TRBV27,TGTGCCAGCAGTTTAAGGGGCGGATTAAGCTCCTACGAGCAGTACTTC,CASSLRGGLSSYEQYF
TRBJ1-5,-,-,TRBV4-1,TGCGCCAGCAGCCAAGATTGGGTGGGCGGAGGCAATCAGCCCCAGCATTTT,CASSQDWVGGGNQPQHF
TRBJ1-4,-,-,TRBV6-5,TGTGCCAGCAAAACAGACCTCGGGTTAAGGGAAAAACTGTTTTTT,CASKTDLGLREKLFF
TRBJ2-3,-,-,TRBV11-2,TGTGCCAGCAGCTTAGATATTGAGGGGTGGACACAAGATACGCAGTATTTT,CASSLDIEGWTQDTQYF